This T cell receptor (beta chain) was identified in a study of cytomegalovirus exposure and HLA in healthy donors. The PCR had 60 Vbeta and 13 Jbeta primers. Repertoires were generated with immunoSEQ multiplex PCR, while TCRdb's copy carries only in-frame clones and drops some. The sample holds under 100,000 clones, about 73% seen once. Germline CDR1 and CDR2: MDHEN and SYDVKM. V lost 5 bases and J lost 5; bases outside the gene matches: 7. This CDR3 spans 14 amino acids. This clonotype was sampled from a woman aged 45-65 years in good health and CMV-seropositive. Sample: PBMCs. This chain joins TRBV28 and TRBJ2-7, with 9 bases identical to TRBD1. CDR3 protein: CASSVQGASHEQYF. The CDR3, as DNA: TGTGCCAGCAGTGTACAGGGGGCTAGCCACGAGCAGTACTTC.